The 15 T cell receptor beta chains reported below all come from one sample, sequenced in a study of blood T cell repertoires in COVID-19. Profiling relied on immunoSEQ multiplex PCR, and the TCRdb table lists in-frame clones only, not all of them. The profile shows more than 100,000 clones, about four fifths of them singletons. The specimen was peripheral blood. The receptors here all came from a woman in her seventies with acute or convalescent COVID-19.

The DNA of the CDR3 is TGTGCCAGCAGTTTAGGGGGCAAAGAGACCCAGTACTTC. Its translation is CASSLGGKETQYF. V usage is TRBV12-3 or TRBV12-4 and J usage is TRBJ2-5; D is possibly TRBD1 (5 bases). The CDR3 sequence is 13 residues long. Trimming removed 1 base at V and 3 bases at J, with 6 bases between.

The chain has TRBV6-2 or TRBV6-3 and TRBJ1-3; D not resolved. Trimming left V 4 bases short and J 4 bases short, with 5 bases between. Germline V gene lookup returns CDR1 MNHEY and CDR2 SVGEGT. The CDR3 loop spans 12 amino acids. The DNA of the CDR3 is TGTGCCAGCAGTTTACAGGGAAACACCATATATTTT. The encoded protein is CASSLQGNTIYF.

This chain joins TRBV28 and TRBJ2-5; 11 bases fit TRBD2. The CDR3 sequence is 16 residues long. J was trimmed by 4 bases and V by 5 bases; bases with no gene match: 9. Germline CDR1 reads MDHEN; CDR2 reads SYDVKM. The CDR3 spells CASSPQTSGVPETQYF. The CDR3 bases are TGTGCCAGCAGTCCTCAGACTAGCGGGGTCCCAGAGACCCAGTACTTC.

This sequence joins TRBV6-2 or TRBV6-3 and TRBJ1-2; 7 bases are a match to TRBD1. The germline V gene has CDR1 MNHEY and CDR2 SVGEGT. V shed 1 base, J shed 3 bases, and the junction held 11 bases outside the gene matches. The CDR3 has 17 residues. The CDR3 sequence: CASSYFWKRGPDYGYTF. CDR3 sequence (DNA): TGTGCCAGCAGTTACTTTTGGAAGAGGGGGCCGGACTATGGCTACACCTTC.

This clone appeared many times. The genes are TRBV5-4 and TRBJ2-1; D is possibly TRBD1 (5 bases). The V gene's germline CDR1 is SGHNT and CDR2 YYREEE (reference sequence). The CDR3 contains 16 residues. The ends were cut back, 0 bases at V and 2 bases at J, with 12 bases in the middle. As DNA, the CDR3 is TGTGCCAGCAGCTTGGGGGGCAGGGAACCCTACAATGAGCAGTTCTTC. It yields the protein CASSLGGREPYNEQFF.

The rearrangement joins TRBV6-2 or TRBV6-3 to TRBJ1-2; 9 nucleotides match TRBD1. The CDR3 totals 13 residues. The germline V gene has CDR1 MNHEY and CDR2 SVGEGT. Germline trimming cut 6 bases from V and 4 bases from J; bases unmatched to any gene: 3. The CDR3 nucleotides read TGTGCCAGCAGCCAGGGACAGGGCTATGGCTACACCTTC. The encoded protein is CASSQGQGYGYTF.

The chain uses TRBV3-1 (or the pseudogene TRBV3-2) and TRBJ1-6, with 7 nucleotides matching TRBD1. The CDR3 has 14 residues. CDR1 and CDR2 from the germline V gene are LGHDT and YNNKEL (reference sequence). J was trimmed by 6 bases and V by 3 bases; bases with no gene match: 2. Here the CDR3 reads CASSQGQINSPLHF. For the CDR3, the DNA is TGTGCCAGCAGCCAGGGACAGATTAATTCACCCCTCCACTTT.

The chain links TRBV11-3 to TRBJ2-7; tentative D call: TRBD1 (5 bases). Germline CDR1 SGHNT, CDR2 YENEEA. The V end lost 3 bases, the J end lost 4 bases, and 10 bases lay between the germline ends. This CDR3 comprises 13 residues. As DNA, the CDR3 is TGTGCCAGCAGCTTGGGGCGGTCTTACGAGCAGTACTTC. Its translation: CASSLGRSYEQYF.

This clone was detected once. The chain joins TRBV19 to TRBJ1-2; 10 nucleotides align to TRBD1. Germline V gene sequence: CDR1 LNHDA, CDR2 SQIVND (reference sequence). Trimming cost V 1 base and J 13 bases; bases outside gene matches: 9. This CDR3 has 14 amino acids. The CDR3 DNA follows: TGTGCCAGTAGTATAGGACAGGGGGCGAATACCTGCACCTTC. Its protein product is CASSIGQGANTCTF.

About this clone: The sample has other DNA sequences that encode this CDR3 too. V usage is TRBV6-5 and J usage is TRBJ1-1; D possibly corresponds to TRBD1 (5 bases). The CDR3 runs 13 residues. Germline CDR1 MNHEY, CDR2 SVGAGI. V shed 0 bases and J shed 5 bases, with 7 bases lying between them. CDR3 in DNA: TGTGCCAGCAGTTACTCGAGACAGACTGAAGCTTTCTTT. This codes for CASSYSRQTEAFF.

The chain is built from TRBV4-2 and TRBJ1-2; D ambiguous. There are 13 residues in the CDR3. Between the trimmed V and J ends, which lost 6 bases and 0 bases, there was a span of 8 bases. Germline V lookup: CDR1 LGHNA, CDR2 YNFKEQ. CDR3 in amino acids: CASRQLTNYGYTF. CDR3 bases: TGTGCCAGCAGACAGCTCACTAACTATGGCTACACCTTC.

The chain has TRBV5-6 and TRBJ2-5; 7 nucleotides align to TRBD1. This CDR3 has 13 residues. V was pared by 3 bases and J by 4 bases, with 3 bases of the junction left unmatched. Germline V gene data show CDR1 as SGHDT and CDR2 as YYEEEE. The CDR3 coding sequence is TGTGCCAGCAGCTCGACAGGGTCAGAGACCCAGTACTTC. Translated: CASSSTGSETQYF. Full variable domain (outside the CDR3, taken from reference TRBV5-6 and TRBJ2-5): DAGVTQSPTHLIKTRGQQVTLRCSPKSGHDTVSWYQQALGQGPQFIFQYYEEEERQRGNFPDRFSGHQFPNYSSELNVNALLLGDSALYLCASSSTGSETQYFGPGTRLLVL.

The chain joins TRBV11-1 to TRBJ1-2, with D possibly TRBD1 on 6 matching bases. There are 13 residues in the CDR3. CDR1 is SGHAT and CDR2 is FQDESV in the germline V gene (reference sequence). Trimming removed 5 bases at V and 4 bases at J, with 11 bases between. This chain's CDR3 is CASSPGTSYGYTF. The CDR3 bases are TGTGCCAGCAGCCCAGGGACATCCTATGGCTACACCTTC. The full variable domain, completed using reference TRBV11-1 and TRBJ1-2, is EAEVAQSPRYKITEKSQAVAFWCDPISGHATLYWYRQILGQGPELLVQFQDESVVDDSQLPKDRFSAERLKGVDSTLKIQPAELGDSAMYLCASSPGTSYGYTFGSGTRLTVV.

The rearrangement links TRBV5-1 to TRBJ2-1; tentative D call: TRBD2 (6 bases). This CDR3 comprises 14 residues. The ends were cut back, 4 bases at V and 4 bases at J, with 12 bases in the middle. Germline loops: CDR1 SGHRS, CDR2 YFSETQ. In nucleotides, the CDR3 is TGCGCCAGCAGCCCCGGGACTCCTTACAATGAGCAGTTCTTC. Protein: CASSPGTPYNEQFF.

J is TRBJ2-7 and V is TRBV11-3, with D hard to call. V shed 1 base and J shed 6 bases, with 13 bases lying between them. The CDR3 covers 14 residues. Germline V gene lookup returns CDR1 SGHNT and CDR2 YENEEA. The CDR3 loop is CASSLVSLSGEQYF. Here the CDR3 DNA reads TGTGCCAGCAGCTTAGTTTCCCTCTCCGGCGAGCAGTACTTC.